The clone carrying this T cell receptor (beta chain) has just a few counts. Antigen specificity is unknown. Trimming left V 4 bases short and J 1 base short, with 8 bases between. The length of the CDR3 is 13 residues. From germline, CDR1 is SGHRS and CDR2 YFSETQ. The record originates from a study of T cell repertoires in cytomegalovirus infection. Across the study: CMV infection plus the matching HLA type was flagged by public TCR beta signatures.

Findings of the study overall: Summed frequency of public TCR beta families distinguished CMV carriers with the relevant HLA. In two of eight donors, the top clonotype was HLA-C-restricted CMV-specific.

TCRdb called the reads again in MiXCR, with one record for every CDR3 protein. Of more than 650,000 distinct CDR3 sequences listed, 35% to 45% are singletons. This TCR was sampled from a human donor in good health (CMV status not recorded). Some clones in this sample may be carry-over from other donors' samples. Sequenced input: PBMCs. The chain carries TRBV5-1 and TRBJ2-5; D gene ambiguous. CDR3 DNA sequence: TGCGCCAGCAGCGGACGGCCCCAAGAGACCCAGTACTTC. Its translation: CASSGRPQETQYF.